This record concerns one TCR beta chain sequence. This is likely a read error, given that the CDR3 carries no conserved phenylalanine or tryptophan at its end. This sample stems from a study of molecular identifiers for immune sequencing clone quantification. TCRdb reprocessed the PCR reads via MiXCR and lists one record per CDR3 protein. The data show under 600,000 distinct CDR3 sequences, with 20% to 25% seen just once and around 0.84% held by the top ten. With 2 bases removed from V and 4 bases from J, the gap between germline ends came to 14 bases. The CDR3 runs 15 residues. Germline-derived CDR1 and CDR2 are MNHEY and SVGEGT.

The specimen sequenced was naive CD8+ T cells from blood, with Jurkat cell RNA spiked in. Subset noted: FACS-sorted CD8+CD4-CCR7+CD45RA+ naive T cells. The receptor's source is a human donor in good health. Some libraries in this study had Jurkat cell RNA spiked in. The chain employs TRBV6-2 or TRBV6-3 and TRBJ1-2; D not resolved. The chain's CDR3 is CASSYGPSPFYGYTI. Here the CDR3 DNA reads TGTGCCAGCAGTTACGGACCCAGCCCTTTCTATGGCTACACCATC.